Sequencing of this T cell receptor beta chain was carried out in a study of T cell repertoires in cytomegalovirus infection. Study in general: Well-studied HLA-B-restricted epitopes and recently identified HLA-C-restricted epitopes of CMV were both used in the study. Matching HLA type, along with CMV infection, was indicated by public TCR beta signatures. Study conclusions and caveats: HLA-C-restricted TCR beta clonotypes specific for CMV led the ex vivo response.

MiXCR, run by TCRdb on the reads, gives a single entry per CDR3 protein. The sample comprises approximately 110,000 distinct CDR3 sequences, around 31% of which are singletons, and about 81% rests with the top ten. On this clonotype itself: Antigen: not known.

The CDR3 length is 14 residues. The ends lost 6 bases at V and 0 bases at J; junction bases unmatched: 4. The chain uses TRBV12-3 or TRBV12-4 and TRBJ2-7; 8 nucleotides align to TRBD1. Sequences were derived from CD8+ T cells from cultured PBMCs, sampled from culture after CMV antigen stimulation. The origin of this receptor is a human donor in good health (CMV status not recorded). Some clones in this sample may be carry-over from other donors' samples. DNA for the CDR3: TGTGCCAGCAGCAACAGGGGGAACTCCTACGAGCAGTACTTC. As protein: CASSNRGNSYEQYF.